The T cell receptor (beta chain) under discussion was sequenced for a study of control samples from healthy donors and cancer patients (dated by TCRdb to the early 2020s). V is reduced by 9 bases and J by 5 bases, leaving a spacing of 23 bases between them. From its cysteine to its phenylalanine, the CDR3 spans 15 amino acids. Solely the CDR3 DNA is kept, with 45 bases framed from the first base. Per the germline V gene, SGHTA is the CDR1 and FQGNSA is the CDR2. Receptors were amplified or captured by the immunoSEQ multiplex PCR assay. The clones in this table, taken by TCRdb from immuneACCESS, are in-frame only. Not every clone is retained; where verified, under half of the shortfall comes from an unresolved V gene, and the cause of the rest is unknown. In this sample the table shows roughly 400,000 clones, roughly 90% of which occur a single time. The ten largest clones capture around 6.4% of the sample.

Of note for this clone: Its antigen remains undetermined. No quality values exist for individual bases; no much larger clone is one base distant. The sample contains more than one DNA sequence encoding this CDR3.

The sample taken for sequencing was PBMCs. The sequence links TRBV7-2 to TRBJ2-7, with the D gene uncertain. The sequence derives from a man aged 35-49 years with head and neck cancer. The CDR3 here reads CASSPGWSGFNEQYF. The sequenced DNA is TGTGCCAGTAGCCCAGGTTGGTCTGGGTTCAACGAGCAGTACTTC.